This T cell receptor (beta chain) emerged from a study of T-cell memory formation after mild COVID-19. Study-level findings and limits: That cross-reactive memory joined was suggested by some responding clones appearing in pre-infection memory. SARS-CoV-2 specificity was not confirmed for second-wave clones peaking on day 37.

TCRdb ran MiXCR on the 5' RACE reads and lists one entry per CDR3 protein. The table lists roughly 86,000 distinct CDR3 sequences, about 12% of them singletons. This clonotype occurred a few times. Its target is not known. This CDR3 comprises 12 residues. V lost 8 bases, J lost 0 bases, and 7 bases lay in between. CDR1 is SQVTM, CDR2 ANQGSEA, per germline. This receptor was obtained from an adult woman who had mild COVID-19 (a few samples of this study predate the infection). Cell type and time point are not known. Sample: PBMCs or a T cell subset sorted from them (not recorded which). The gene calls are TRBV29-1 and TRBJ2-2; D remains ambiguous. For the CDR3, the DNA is TGCAGCCAAATCGCGAACACCGGGGAGCTGTTTTTT. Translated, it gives CSQIANTGELFF.